This T cell receptor (beta chain) was observed in a study of PD-1 blockade in classical Hodgkin lymphoma. Study information: Patients got intravenous nivolumab 3 mg/kg every 2 weeks.

The CDR3 loop spans 13 amino acids. V lost 1 base and J 3 bases, leaving 7 bases between the germline ends. Per germline, CDR1 SGHAT and CDR2 FQNNGV. Regarding the study as a whole: Newly diagnosed patients had diversity similar to the baseline diversity of complete responders. Before treatment, TCR diversity in newly diagnosed patients was reportedly lower than in healthy donors.

Time point described: cycle 4 day 1 (C4D1), after 5 to 7 weeks of nivolumab. With no exception, relapse followed autologous stem cell transplantation in all patients, and brentuximab vedotin exposure varied. In its sample, this clone was seen a few times. The target antigen is unknown. The method was immunoSEQ multiplex PCR; TCRdb's version includes in-frame clones alone and lacks a portion of them. The sample holds approximately 110,000 clones, approximately 89% seen once. The sample consisted of peripheral blood mononuclear cells (PBMCs), taken before the fourth cycle of nivolumab. The clonotype was recovered from a human donor with classical Hodgkin lymphoma. The chain has TRBV11-2 and TRBJ2-7; D is unclear. The CDR3 loop reads CASSLGNNYEQYF. The CDR3 DNA reads TGTGCCAGCAGCTTAGGGAACAACTACGAGCAGTACTTC.